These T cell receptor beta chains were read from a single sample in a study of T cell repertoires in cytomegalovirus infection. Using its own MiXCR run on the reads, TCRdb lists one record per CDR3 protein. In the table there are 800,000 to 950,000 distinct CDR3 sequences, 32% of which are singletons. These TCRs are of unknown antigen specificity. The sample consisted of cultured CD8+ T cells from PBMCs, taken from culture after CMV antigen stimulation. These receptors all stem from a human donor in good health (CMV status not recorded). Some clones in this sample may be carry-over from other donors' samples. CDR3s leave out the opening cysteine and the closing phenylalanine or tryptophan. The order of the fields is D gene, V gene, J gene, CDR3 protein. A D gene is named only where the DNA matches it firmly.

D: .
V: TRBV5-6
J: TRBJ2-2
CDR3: ASSLARSNTGELF

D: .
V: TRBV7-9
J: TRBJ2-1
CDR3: ASSLDILSYNEQF

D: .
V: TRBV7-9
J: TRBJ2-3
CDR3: ASRGTYTDTQY

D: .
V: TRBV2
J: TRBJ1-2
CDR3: ASFAGYGYT

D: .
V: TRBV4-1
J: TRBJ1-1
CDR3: ASSQGAQGTEAF

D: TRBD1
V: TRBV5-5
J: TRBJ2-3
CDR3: ASSKTGTGTDTQY

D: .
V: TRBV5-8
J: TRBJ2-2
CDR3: ASSLDREVGELF

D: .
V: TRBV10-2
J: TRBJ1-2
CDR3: ASSESWADGYT

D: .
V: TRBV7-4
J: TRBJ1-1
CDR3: ASSLGVWEALTEAF

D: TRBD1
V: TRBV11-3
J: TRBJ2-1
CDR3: ASSARDRGLYNEQF

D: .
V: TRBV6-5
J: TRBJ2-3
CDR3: ASSYGGLDGPWDTQY

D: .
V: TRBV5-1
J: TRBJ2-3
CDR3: ASSPARMRGHATDTQY

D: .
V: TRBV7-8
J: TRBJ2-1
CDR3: ASSFRSSGLYNEQF

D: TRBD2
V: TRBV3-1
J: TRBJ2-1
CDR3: ASSQPRSGGSSDEQF

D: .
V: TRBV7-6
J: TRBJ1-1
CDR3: ASSLLGANQAF

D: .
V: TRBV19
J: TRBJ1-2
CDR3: ASSIVYRTVNYGYT

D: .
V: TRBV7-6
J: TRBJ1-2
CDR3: ASSSEGIDRILVGYT

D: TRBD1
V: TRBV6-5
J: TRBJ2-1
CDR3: ASGTGQGARGGF

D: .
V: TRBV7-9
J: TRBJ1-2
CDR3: ASSPTGTYDYT

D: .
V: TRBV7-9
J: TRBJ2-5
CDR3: ASSPLRLMETQY

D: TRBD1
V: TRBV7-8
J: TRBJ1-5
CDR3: ASSEQGFYSNQPQH

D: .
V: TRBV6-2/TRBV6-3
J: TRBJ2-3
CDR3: ASTPGADTDTQY

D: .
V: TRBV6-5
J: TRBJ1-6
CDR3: ASSDGFAYNSPLH

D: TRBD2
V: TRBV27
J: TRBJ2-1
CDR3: ASSLYGGGLYNEQF

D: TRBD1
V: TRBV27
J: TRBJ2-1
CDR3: ASSFYRGSAYNEQF

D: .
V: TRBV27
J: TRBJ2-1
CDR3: ASGSRMSSYNEQF

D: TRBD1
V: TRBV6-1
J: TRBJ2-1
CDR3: ASSEVDRGSYNEQF

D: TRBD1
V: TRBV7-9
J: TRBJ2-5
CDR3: ASSYTGVGRQETQY

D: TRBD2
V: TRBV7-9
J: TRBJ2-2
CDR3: ASSSTSGSLPGELF

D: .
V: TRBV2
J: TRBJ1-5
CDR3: ASSEGITYSNQPQH

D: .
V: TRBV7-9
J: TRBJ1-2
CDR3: ASTSPGPSYGYT

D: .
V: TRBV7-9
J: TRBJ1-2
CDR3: ASSLGGGNYYGYT

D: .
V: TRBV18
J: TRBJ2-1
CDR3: ASSPPLPRYEQF

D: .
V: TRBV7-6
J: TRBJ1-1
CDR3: ASSLADLGTEAF

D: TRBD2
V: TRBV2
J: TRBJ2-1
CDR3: RTSGGYNEQF

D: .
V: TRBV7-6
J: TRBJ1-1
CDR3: ASSLGVHTEAF

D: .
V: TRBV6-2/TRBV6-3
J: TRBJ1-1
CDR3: ASSYSSIEAF

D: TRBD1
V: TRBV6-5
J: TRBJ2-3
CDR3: ASSYSTGVTDTQY

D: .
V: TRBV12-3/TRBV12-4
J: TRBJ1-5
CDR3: ASSITRGGNQPQH

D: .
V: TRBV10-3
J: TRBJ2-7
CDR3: AISGVKEGSYEQY

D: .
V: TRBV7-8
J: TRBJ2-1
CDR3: ASSSSVNEQF

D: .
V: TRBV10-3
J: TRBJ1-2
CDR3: AIWGDVAYGYT

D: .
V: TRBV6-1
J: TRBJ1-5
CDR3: ASRPRQANQPQH

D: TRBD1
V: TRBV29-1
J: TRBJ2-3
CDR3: SVEVPRTGPDTQY

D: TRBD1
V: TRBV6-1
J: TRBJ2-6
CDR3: ASSEPRDRVTGANVLT

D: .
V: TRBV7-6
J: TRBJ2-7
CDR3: ASSIPTHYEQY

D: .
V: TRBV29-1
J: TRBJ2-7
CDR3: SVGGSYEQY

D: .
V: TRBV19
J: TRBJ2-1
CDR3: ASSMNILRDGGRNEQF

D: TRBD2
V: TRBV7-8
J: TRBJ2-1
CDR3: ASSGRGANYNEQF

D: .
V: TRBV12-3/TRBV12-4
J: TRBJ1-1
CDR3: ASTQSFVLNTEAF

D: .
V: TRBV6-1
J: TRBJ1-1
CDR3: ASSEKGSNTEAF